This TCR beta chain was retrieved from a study of T cell changes during pregnancy in multiple sclerosis. The repertoire was sequenced with immunoSEQ multiplex PCR; TCRdb's copy has only in-frame clones and lacks some. Found here are fewer than 90,000 clones, roughly 95% of them singletons; the top ten hold less than 1.5%. Trimming removed 5 bases from V and 3 bases from J, with 6 bases in between. The CDR3 is made up of 12 amino acids. Germline CDR1 MNHNS, CDR2 SASEGT. This sequence was found in a female donor in good health, enrolled as a control in a pregnancy study. The rearrangement uses TRBV6-1 and TRBJ2-3; no definite D call. The sequenced sample was peripheral blood, obtained in the third trimester of pregnancy. CDR3 amino acids: CASSFRTDTQYF. CDR3 DNA sequence: TGTGCCAGCAGTTTCAGAACAGATACGCAGTATTTT.